This T cell receptor beta chain was profiled in a study of identical twins (dated by TCRdb to 2016 to 2018). Context from the whole study: To test whether fetal clonotypes persist, the study used deep sequencing on TCR alpha and beta repertoires from monozygotic twins, unrelated adults of various ages, and cord blood. To rule out contamination, the twin experiments were replicated at different times with different library preparation protocols.

Every donor was a healthy Caucasian. The twin cohort comprised three pairs of female monozygotic twins, all aged roughly 18 to 30 years. Peripheral blood mononuclear cells were used as the source from which RNA for TCR libraries was isolated. Broader findings and caveats from the paper: Excess twin sharing in beta out-of-frame sequences was weaker because fewer shared sequences lowered the signal-to-noise ratio. Because the same donors could not be followed over many years, the conclusions depended on cross-sectional statistical analysis. Zero-insertion analyses could be partly confounded by invariant T cells such as MAIT and iNKT, though diverse VJ usage argued against such confounding for most clonotypes. Out-of-frame TCR alpha sharing in monozygotic twins was systematically underestimated by recombination models, whereas sharing between unrelated individuals was in agreement with the recombination models. Compared with coincidental sharing between unrelated individuals, out-of-frame TCR alpha sequences shared between twins showed an excess of sequences with low generation probability. Fewer insertions were carried by abundant cord blood beta clonotypes, a similar but weaker trend appeared in young adult naive repertoires, and no such trend appeared in memory repertoires.

The library came from 5' RACE. Sequencer: Illumina HiSeq 2000. A universal primer binding site was added through template switching, and the final cDNA carried a unique molecular identifier so that TCR cDNA molecules could be counted accurately. First-strand cDNA for TCR alpha and beta chains was synthesized from specific primers in the conserved constant-segment region. To control for contamination, each cDNA library was double barcoded with a SMART-Mk sample barcode plus Illumina barcodes. TruSeq adapter sequences along with Illumina sample barcodes were introduced in two successive PCR steps. TCR alpha and beta cDNA libraries were sequenced on the Illumina HiSeq platform with custom primers. The paper's data handling went like this. MiGEC was used to process raw reads and extract unique molecular identifiers, and MiXCR was used to find CDR3 positions. Recombination models were inferred per individual with the repgenHMM and IGoR tools using an EM algorithm. Shared clonotype analysis was performed with the tcR package in R, normalizing sharing by the product of cloneset sizes. To study raw recombination free of thymic and clonal selection effects, out-of-frame nonproductive sequences were analyzed. Clones were called with MiXCR by TCRdb after fastp trimmed the public reads at Q25, and only in-frame beta chains were retained. Each entry merges the rows of one CDR3 protein and shows their most common DNA and genes. In this record, the V and J calls reflect TCRdb's handling and not the investigators' own analysis. Within this sample are hundreds of thousands of distinct CDR3 sequences, with over 8.5% of them counted one time only. The top ten hold approximately 0.89% of the sample.

This clonotype came up many times. Its target antigen remains unknown. The input lacks base qualities; no much larger clone sits a single base away. This same sample was also part of a study on yellow fever vaccine responses in identical twins. Reported in the second study: According to the authors, in identical twins the way T cells responded to vaccination appeared partly convergent and partly personalized. In identical twins, the study followed T cell clones that responded to the vaccine with precision.

The TCR originated in a woman aged 18-29 years in good health. Sample: PBMCs.

The CDR3 here reads CASSFQGPYNEQFF. The nucleotide sequence reads TGTGCCAGCAGTTTCCAGGGGCCCTACAATGAGCAGTTCTTC. Here the chain combines TRBV12-3 or TRBV12-4 and TRBJ2-1; TRBD1 is a possible D gene, resting on 6 matching bases. Trimming removed 3 bases from V and 2 bases from J, leaving 8 bases between the germline ends. Spanning cysteine to phenylalanine, the CDR3 consists of 14 amino acids. Just CDR3 DNA is preserved here, 42 bases in frame from base 1.